This is a list of T cell receptor beta chains from one sample in a study of cytomegalovirus exposure and HLA in healthy donors. Method: immunoSEQ multiplex PCR; TCRdb's copy keeps in-frame clones and lacks some. The sample lists about 160,000 clones; 86% were seen once. The sequenced material came from PBMCs. These receptor sequences come from a woman in her thirties in good health and CMV-seronegative. CDR3s include the opening cysteine and the closing phenylalanine or tryptophan. Each record gives: J gene, D gene, V gene, CDR3 DNA, CDR3 protein. The D gene is left open where the match is weak.

TRBJ2-7,-,TRBV7-8,TGTGCCAGCAGCTTAGCGGTACAGGGTTACTACGAGCAGTACTTC,CASSLAVQGYYEQYF
TRBJ1-1,TRBD1,TRBV19,TGTGCCAGTAGTTTCCAGGGGGCGAGCACTGAAGCTTTCTTT,CASSFQGASTEAFF
TRBJ2-1,-,TRBV4-2,TGTGCCAGCAGCCAAGATTGGGGGGCTGACAATGAGCAGTTCTTC,CASSQDWGADNEQFF
TRBJ2-5,-,TRBV5-1,TGCGCCAGCAGCCTGGGGGGTCCACAAGAGACCCAGTACTTC,CASSLGGPQETQYF
TRBJ2-1,TRBD2,TRBV29-1,TGCAGCGTGGGGGGACTAGCGGGGGAGAATGAGCAGTTCTTC,CSVGGLAGENEQFF
TRBJ2-1,TRBD2,TRBV2,TGTGCCAGCAGTGTCGGGGGGTCGTCCTACAATGAGCAGTTCTTC,CASSVGGSSYNEQFF
TRBJ2-5,-,TRBV25-1,TGTGCCAGCAGTGAGGCTCGGGTAGGGGAGACCCAGTACTTC,CASSEARVGETQYF
TRBJ1-2,-,TRBV21-1,TGTGCCAGCAGCAAGGGCCTCCAGCCACGCGGCTACACCTTC,CASSKGLQPRGYTF
TRBJ2-7,TRBD1,TRBV19,TGTGCCAGTAGTATAGCCGGGACAGTGATCGAGCAGTACTTC,CASSIAGTVIEQYF
TRBJ2-5,-,TRBV7-9,TGTGCCAGCAGCTTAGAGTGGGACCCCGAGGGGACCCAGTACTTC,CASSLEWDPEGTQYF
TRBJ2-1,TRBD2,TRBV7-8,TGTGCCAGCAGCTTATGGCAGGCTAGCGGGAGCGAGGAGCAGTTCTTC,CASSLWQASGSEEQFF